The 18 T cell receptor beta chains in this list originate from one sample, sequenced in a study of T-cell reconstitution after alpha-beta-depleted transplantation in children. The TCRbeta library was prepared with unique molecular identifiers. MiXCR, run by TCRdb on the PCR reads, gives a single entry per CDR3 protein. Counted here are hundreds of thousands of distinct CDR3 sequences, 10% to 15% occurring once; the ten biggest clones make up about 2.2%. Sequences were derived from PBMCs, mostly from graft donor cells, sampled 360 days after TCRalphabeta/CD19-depleted stem cell transplant. The receptors here all came from a male patient younger than 18 who had a stem cell transplant for acute myeloid leukemia, so the T cells may come from the graft donor.

The chain links TRBV29-1 to TRBJ2-3, with 9 bases fitting TRBD2. Losses at the gene ends were 0 bases for V and 2 bases for J; bases not matched to a gene: 6. This CDR3 region has 16 residues. Germline V gives CDR1 SQVTM, CDR2 ANQGSEA. The CDR3 sequence is CSVEDRLAGYTDTQYF. The CDR3 DNA reads as TGCAGCGTTGAAGATCGGCTAGCGGGATACACAGATACGCAGTATTTT.

The J gene is TRBJ2-3, the V gene TRBV28, with 7 bases matching TRBD2. Germline assignment: CDR1 MDHEN and CDR2 SYDVKM. CDR3 length: 13 amino acids. The J segment lost 4 bases and the V segment lost 8 bases, leaving 6 bases of the junction unmatched. This CDR3 is CASQRGGADTQYF. In DNA, the CDR3 is TGTGCCAGCCAGCGGGGCGGGGCAGATACGCAGTATTTT.

In this sample, this clonotype turned up many times. The chain employs TRBV28 and TRBJ2-7, with D perhaps TRBD1 (6 bases). V dropped 5 bases and J dropped 2 bases, with 10 bases sitting between them. The CDR3 is made up of 13 amino acids. The germline gives CDR1 MDHEN, CDR2 SYDVKM. The CDR3 sequence: CASSVSGAYEQYF. CDR3 sequence (DNA): TGTGCCAGCAGTGTGTCAGGGGCCTACGAGCAGTACTTC.

The rearrangement joins TRBV2 to TRBJ2-7; perhaps TRBD2 as D (5 bases). This CDR3 comprises 14 residues. Trimming cost V 6 bases and J 0 bases, with 12 bases left between them. Germline CDR1 and CDR2: SNHLY and FYNNEI. The CDR3 reads CASRDPGNSYEQYF. The CDR3 DNA sequence: TGTGCCAGCAGGGATCCGGGGAACTCCTACGAGCAGTACTTC.

This clonotype was recorded a few times. The chain carries TRBV9 and TRBJ2-1; D gene uncertain. V lost 3 bases to trimming and J lost 7 bases, with 8 bases between them. The germline CDR1 and CDR2 sequences are SGDLS and YYNGEE. The CDR3 runs to 12 residues. CDR3 amino acids: CASSGTQNEQFF. The CDR3 nucleotides read TGTGCCAGCAGCGGGACCCAGAATGAGCAGTTCTTC.

Remarks on this clonotype: Germline and junction disagree at one end, which may indicate a read error. The chain joins TRBV20-1 to TRBJ2-7, with D unclear. CDR3 length equals 14 residues. Germline V gene data show CDR1 as DFQATT and CDR2 as SNEGSKA (reference sequence). CDR3 coding DNA: TGCTGTGCTAGAGAGATAGAAAAGTCCTACGAGCAGTACTTC. It encodes CCAREIEKSYEQYF.

The chain carries TRBV29-1 and TRBJ2-7, with D possibly being TRBD2 (5 bases). Germline CDR1 and CDR2: SQVTM and ANQGSEA. CDR3 length: 12 residues. V lost 4 bases and J 5 bases, leaving 12 bases between the germline ends. CDR3 amino acids: CSVGEWGDEQYF. CDR3 nucleotide sequence: TGCAGCGTTGGGGAGTGGGGTGACGAGCAGTACTTC.

This clonotype showed up just a few times. J is TRBJ2-1 and V is TRBV4-2; 9 bases agree with TRBD2. The CDR3 has 16 amino acids. The V gene's germline CDR1 is LGHNA and CDR2 YNFKEQ. Trimming at V came to 4 bases and at J to 8 bases, leaving 12 bases not matched to a gene. CDR3 coding DNA: TGTGCCAGCAGCCTCATAGCGGGAGTGGCCAGGGATGAGCAGTTCTTC. Encoded protein: CASSLIAGVARDEQFF.

The V and J genes are TRBV5-1 and TRBJ2-7; 8 bases map to TRBD1. Germline CDR1 and CDR2: SGHRS and YFSETQ. The CDR3 is 12 amino acids. V shed 3 bases, J shed 6 bases, and the junction held 2 bases outside the gene matches. For the CDR3, the DNA is TGCGCCAGCAGCTCCAGGGGGCTCGAGCAGTACTTC. It yields the protein CASSSRGLEQYF.

V is TRBV20-1 and J is TRBJ2-3; D is uncertain. The CDR3 is 14 residues long. V was trimmed by 6 bases and J by 3 bases, leaving 16 bases between them. From germline, CDR1 is DFQATT and CDR2 SNEGSKA (reference sequence). In DNA form, the CDR3 reads TGCAGTGCCGAAGTTCCTAGACTTACAGATACGCAGTATTTT. Translated, it gives CSAEVPRLTDTQYF.

This clonotype has at least ten counts. J is TRBJ2-2 and V is TRBV28; D is uncertain. V lost 3 bases to trimming and J lost 4 bases, with 3 bases between them. Germline V lookup: CDR1 MDHEN, CDR2 SYDVKM. The CDR3 is 12 amino acids. CDR3 DNA sequence: TGTGCCAGCAGTTTGCCCACCGGGGAGCTGTTTTTT. Protein product: CASSLPTGELFF.

This clonotype has only a few counts. The J gene is TRBJ2-3, the V gene TRBV20-1; D unresolved. The CDR3 length is 14 residues. Trimming removed 3 bases at V and 2 bases at J, with 12 bases between. The germline V gene has CDR1 DFQATT and CDR2 SNEGSKA (reference sequence). In DNA form, the CDR3 reads TGCAGTGCTAGGGATGGACGGTTCACAGATACGCAGTATTTT. Protein: CSARDGRFTDTQYF.

V is TRBV20-1 and J is TRBJ2-7, with D perhaps TRBD1 or TRBD2 (5 bases each). From germline, CDR1 is DFQATT and CDR2 SNEGSKA (reference sequence). V lost 6 bases and J lost 6, with 24 bases in between. CDR3 size: 15 residues. CDR3 nucleotides: TGCAGTGCCCAGGCCGGGGCACCCTGGTCTATCGAGCAGTACTTC. It yields the protein CSAQAGAPWSIEQYF.

This clonotype was seen a few times. The V gene is TRBV12-3 or TRBV12-4, the J gene TRBJ1-5, with D uncertain. Trimming cost V 5 bases and J 0 bases, with 8 bases left between them. This CDR3 comprises 14 residues. For the CDR3, the DNA is TGTGCCAGCAGTCCCCGCAGTAGCAATCAGCCCCAGCATTTT. Translation: CASSPRSSNQPQHF.

V is TRBV28 and J is TRBJ2-1; TRBD2 might be the D (5 bases). Germline assignment: CDR1 MDHEN and CDR2 SYDVKM. The CDR3 runs to 14 residues. Trimming cost V 8 bases and J 9 bases, with 20 bases left between them. CDR3 nucleotides: TGTGCCAGCGTTCGCCAAGGCCGCGCGGGTGAGCAGTTCTTC. Its translation is CASVRQGRAGEQFF. The complete variable domain, with remaining parts taken from reference TRBV28 and TRBJ2-1, reads DVKVTQSSRYLVKRTGEKVFLECVQDMDHENMFWYRQDPGLGLRLIYFSYDVKMKEKGDIPEGYSVSREKKERFSLILESASTNQTSMYLCASVRQGRAGEQFFGPGTRLTVL.

The J gene is TRBJ2-1, the V gene TRBV7-9, with 9 bases lining up with TRBD1. The CDR3 totals 17 residues. V lost 5 bases to trimming and J lost 4 bases; unmatched junction nucleotides: 12. Germline CDR1 is SEHNR and CDR2 is FQNEAQ (reference sequence). CDR3 sequence reads: CASSDNKPGQGYNEQFF. CDR3 DNA: TGTGCCAGCAGCGACAACAAACCGGGACAGGGTTACAATGAGCAGTTCTTC.

This clonotype was counted many times. The genes are TRBV6-2 or TRBV6-3 and TRBJ1-5; D call uncertain. V was trimmed by 6 bases and J by 4 bases, leaving 16 bases between them. Germline values: CDR1 MNHEY, CDR2 SVGEGT. The CDR3 contains 15 residues. The CDR3 nucleotides read TGTGCCAGCAGCCACCCTGAAGTCGTGAATCAGCCCCAGCATTTT. Its translation is CASSHPEVVNQPQHF.

This clonotype was counted at least ten times. This sequence joins TRBV4-3 and TRBJ1-4, with D uncertain. Germline CDR1 and CDR2: LGHNA and YSLEER. The CDR3 consists of 14 residues. V gave up 4 bases and J gave up 5 bases, with 11 bases separating them. The CDR3 coding sequence is TGCGCCAGCAGCCCGGCGGAACTCAATGAAAAACTGTTTTTT. Residues: CASSPAELNEKLFF.